What follows are 30 T cell receptor beta chains derived from one specimen sequenced in a study of blood T cells in healthy people across ages (dated by TCRdb to 2013 to 2016). Library preparation employed 5' RACE. These reads were obtained on an Illumina HiSeq 2500. A second PCR of about 6 to 11 cycles was performed with a sample-barcoded 5' primer and a J-beta primer mix. Clones were called with MiXCR by TCRdb after fastp trimmed the public reads at Q25, and only in-frame beta chains were retained. Entries are consolidated by CDR3 protein sequence, retaining the most common genes and DNA. Across this sample there are about 1.1 million distinct CDR3 sequences, with around two fifths seen only once. The top ten constitute around 13% of the sample. Specimen: blood. The receptors come from a man aged 18 to 30 in good health.

The chain joins TRBV9 to TRBJ1-1; possibly TRBD1 for D (6 bases). The CDR3 is 16 residues long. Trimming took 3 bases from V and 3 from J, leaving 18 bases between them. Per germline, CDR1 SGDLS and CDR2 YYNGEE. CDR3 sequence reads: CASSGSGVGGHTEAFF. The CDR3 coding sequence is TGTGCCAGCAGCGGAAGTGGGGTAGGGGGACACACTGAAGCTTTCTTT.

With respect to this clonotype: A much more abundant neighbour one base away suggests this may be a read error. Since no conserved phenylalanine or tryptophan closes the CDR3, a read error is the likely cause. V and J are TRBV12-3 or TRBV12-4 and TRBJ2-3; D is undetermined. The CDR3 length is 11 residues. Trimming left V 3 bases short and J 7 bases short, with 5 bases between. The CDR3 DNA is TGTGCCAGCAGTTTGGATAATACGCAGTATCTT. Protein: CASSLDNTQYL.

This chain links TRBV10-3 with TRBJ1-2, with D possibly TRBD1 on 5 matching bases. Germline loops: CDR1 ENHRY, CDR2 SYGVKD. This CDR3 comprises 14 residues. V lost 3 bases, J lost 8 bases, and 16 bases lay in between. This chain's CDR3 is CAISDQGVHRGYTF. CDR3 in DNA: TGTGCCATCAGTGACCAGGGCGTTCATCGAGGCTACACCTTC.

This clonotype has more than one count but fewer than ten. V gene TRBV11-2 combines with J gene TRBJ2-1; TRBD2 matches 9 bases. Germline CDR1 and CDR2: SGHAT and FQNNGV. Trimming removed 7 bases from V and 8 bases from J; junction bases left unmatched: 9. The CDR3 loop spans 14 amino acids. The CDR3 sequence is CASNGGTSRDEQFF. The CDR3 region has the DNA TGTGCCAGCAACGGCGGGACTAGCCGAGATGAGCAGTTCTTC.

The chain has TRBV6-5 and TRBJ1-1; the D is unclear. Trimming shortened V by 10 bases and J by 0 bases, and 9 bases separated the two germline ends. The germline V gene has CDR1 MNHEY and CDR2 SVGAGI. The CDR3 length is 12 residues. In nucleotides, the CDR3 is TGTGCCACTTCTTACATGAACACTGAAGCTTTCTTT. Protein product: CATSYMNTEAFF.

CDR3 residues: CASSELGGDTEAFF. The CDR3 bases are TGTGCCAGCAGTGAATTGGGGGGGGATACTGAAGCTTTCTTT. The V and J genes are TRBV25-1 and TRBJ1-1, with D possibly TRBD1 on 5 matching bases. Germline values: CDR1 MGHDK, CDR2 SYGVNS. V lost 1 base to trimming and J lost 5 bases, with 11 bases between them. The CDR3 is 14 amino acids.

As DNA, the CDR3 is TGCAGTGCTTCCCTAGCGGGGTCCTACAATGAGCAGTACTTC. Its protein is CSASLAGSYNEQYF. The chain uses TRBV20-1 and TRBJ2-5; the match to TRBD2 covers 9 bases. The CDR3 is made up of 14 amino acids. J lost 11 bases, V lost 5 bases, and 15 bases had no gene match. CDR1 is DFQATT and CDR2 is SNEGSKA in the germline V gene (reference sequence).

This clonotype has ten or more counts. The chain carries TRBV4-1 and TRBJ1-5; D remains ambiguous. CDR1 and CDR2 from the germline V gene are MGHRA and YSYEKL. This CDR3 has 15 amino acids. V lost 0 bases, J lost 0 bases, and 6 bases lay in between. The CDR3 DNA reads as TGCGCCAGCAGCCAAGATTTGAGTAGCAATCAGCCCCAGCATTTT. Its translation is CASSQDLSSNQPQHF.

This clonotype was seen more than once but under ten times. The genes are TRBV3-1 and TRBJ1-2; D is perhaps TRBD1 (6 bases). V lost 5 bases and J lost 2, with 12 bases in between. The CDR3 runs 14 residues. Germline V gene sequence: CDR1 LGHDT, CDR2 YNNKEL (reference sequence). The CDR3 loop reads CASSTNRANYGYTF. For the CDR3, the DNA is TGTGCCAGCAGCACGAACAGGGCCAACTATGGCTACACCTTC.

Points on this clonotype: With a much larger clone just one base away, this may be a read error. The CDR3 end shows no conserved phenylalanine or tryptophan, and so a read error is likely. The chain is built from TRBV7-6 and TRBJ2-1; D possibly matches TRBD1 or TRBD2 (5 bases each). Germline values: CDR1 SGHVS, CDR2 FNYEAQ. Trimming shortened V by 5 bases and J by 0 bases, and 11 bases separated the two germline ends. This CDR3 region has 15 residues. CDR3 amino acids: CASSLGTDSYNEQFV. The CDR3 DNA reads TGTGCCAGCAGCCTCGGGACCGACTCCTACAATGAGCAGTTCGTC.

This clonotype was detected a few times. The chain joins TRBV5-1 to TRBJ1-2; 9 nucleotides agree with TRBD1. V trimming: 2 bases; J trimming: 1 base; junction bases outside the gene matches: 9. In germline, CDR1 is SGHRS, CDR2 YFSETQ. This CDR3 region has 17 residues. CDR3 residues: CASSLTYRDRDNYGYTF. The DNA of the CDR3 is TGCGCCAGCAGCTTAACTTACCGGGACAGGGATAACTATGGCTACACCTTC.

The rearrangement links TRBV27 to TRBJ1-3; D unclear. CDR1 MNHEY and CDR2 SMNVEV come from the germline V gene (reference sequence). The V end lost 4 bases, the J end lost 3 bases, and 13 bases lay between the germline ends. There are 15 residues in the CDR3. CDR3 in amino acids: CASSSRAFGGNTIYF. Here the CDR3 DNA reads TGTGCCAGCAGTTCCAGAGCCTTCGGTGGAAACACCATATATTTT.

The V call is TRBV20-1, the J call TRBJ1-1; tentative D call: TRBD1 (6 bases). The V end lost 3 bases, the J end lost 1 base, and 21 bases lay between the germline ends. CDR1 is DFQATT and CDR2 is SNEGSKA in the germline V gene (reference sequence). This CDR3 comprises 17 residues. Here the CDR3 DNA reads TGCAGTGCTAGGTTGGTCTCGGGGGGGGCATCGAACACTGAAGCTTTCTTT. It translates to CSARLVSGGASNTEAFF.

This clonotype was counted at least ten times. V usage is TRBV12-3 or TRBV12-4 and J usage is TRBJ2-1, with TRBD2 matching over 11 bases. The CDR3 sequence is 15 residues long. Losses at the gene ends were 1 base for V and 7 bases for J; bases not matched to a gene: 3. The CDR3 spells CASSLVASGGNEQFF. Here the CDR3 DNA reads TGTGCCAGCAGTTTAGTGGCTAGCGGGGGGAATGAGCAGTTCTTC.

The chain uses TRBV2 and TRBJ1-1; D not resolved. Germline V lookup: CDR1 SNHLY, CDR2 FYNNEI. This CDR3 comprises 13 residues. Trimming pared 4 bases from V and 1 base from J, leaving 7 bases between. The CDR3 sequence: CASSGNRNTEAFF. For the CDR3, the DNA is TGTGCCAGCAGTGGAAACAGGAACACTGAAGCTTTCTTT.

V is TRBV4-1 and J is TRBJ2-7; tentative D call: TRBD1 (5 bases). Germline V gene sequence: CDR1 MGHRA, CDR2 YSYEKL. The V end was cut by 0 bases, the J end by 0 bases, with 9 bases between. The CDR3 consists of 15 residues. CDR3 loop: CASSQDLTDSYEQYF. As DNA, the CDR3 is TGCGCCAGCAGCCAAGATTTGACAGACTCCTACGAGCAGTACTTC.

This clonotype has at least ten counts. This rearrangement joins TRBV10-3 to TRBJ1-2, with TRBD1 matching over 11 bases. The V gene end was trimmed by 6 bases and the J gene end by 9 bases; junction bases not matched to a gene: 9. CDR1 and CDR2 from the germline V gene are ENHRY and SYGVKD. CDR3 length: 14 residues. This CDR3 reads CAISPGGTGGRYTF. As DNA, the CDR3 is TGTGCCATCAGCCCCGGTGGGACAGGGGGTCGCTACACCTTC.

The rearrangement joins TRBV9 to TRBJ2-3; no definite D call. CDR1 is SGDLS and CDR2 is YYNGEE in the germline V gene. V was clipped by 3 bases and J by 1 base, with 9 bases between them. This CDR3 contains 14 residues. CDR3 protein: CASSDSLGTDTQYF. Here the CDR3 DNA reads TGTGCCAGCAGCGATAGCCTCGGCACAGATACGCAGTATTTT.

V is TRBV28 and J is TRBJ2-3, with TRBD1 matching over 8 bases. The CDR3 totals 15 residues. CDR1 and CDR2 (germline): MDHEN, SYDVKM. After removal of 8 bases from V and 6 bases from J, the junction contained 13 bases not matched to a gene. CDR3 in DNA: TGTGCCAGCGCCATCGGACAGGGAGCGTCGGATACGCAGTATTTT. Protein product: CASAIGQGASDTQYF.

The table lists this clonotype with a few counts. The chain has TRBV12-3 or TRBV12-4 and TRBJ2-4; D is uncertain. With 5 bases removed from V and 5 bases from J, the gap between germline ends came to 13 bases. This CDR3 has 14 amino acids. CDR3 in amino acids: CASSIPAAENIQYF. In nucleotides, the CDR3 is TGTGCCAGCAGTATCCCCGCGGCAGAAAACATTCAGTACTTC.

With respect to this clonotype: A junction boundary mismatches the germline segment, possibly from a read error. The chain uses TRBV25-1 and TRBJ1-6; D gene unclear. This CDR3 spans 14 amino acids. Germline CDR1 reads MGHDK; CDR2 reads SYGVNS. CDR3 loop: CASSEYSALSPPHF. The CDR3 DNA reads as TGTGCCAGCAGTGAATATAGTGCCCTTTCACCCCCCCACTTT.

In its sample, this clonotype was seen a few times. The J gene is TRBJ2-3, the V gene TRBV12-3 or TRBV12-4; D might be TRBD1 (5 bases). V lost 7 bases, J lost 2 bases, and 16 bases lay in between. The CDR3 is 15 amino acids. CDR3 in DNA: TGTGCCAGCACCCCCGTGCAGGGATTCACAGATACGCAGTATTTT. Its translation: CASTPVQGFTDTQYF.

The V gene is TRBV4-2, the J gene TRBJ2-3, with D perhaps matching TRBD1 (5 bases). The CDR3 spans 16 residues. The V gene's germline CDR1 is LGHNA and CDR2 YNFKEQ. Deletions cut 4 bases from V and 0 bases from J, with 14 bases between. The CDR3 bases are TGTGCCAGCAGCCGAGATGGGGCGGCTAGCACAGATACGCAGTATTTT. Its translation is CASSRDGAASTDTQYF.

The chain employs TRBV29-1 and TRBJ2-7; TRBD2 is a possible D gene (6 bases). The CDR3 has 14 residues. The germline gives CDR1 SQVTM, CDR2 ANQGSEA. V was pared by 1 base and J by 0 bases, with 10 bases between. In DNA, the CDR3 is TGCAGCGTTGAAGGTGGGGGGAGCTCCTACGAGCAGTACTTC. Its translation: CSVEGGGSSYEQYF.

This clonotype has just a few counts. The genes are TRBV15 and TRBJ2-5; 10 bases agree with TRBD2. The CDR3 extends over 16 amino acids. Germline values: CDR1 LNHNV, CDR2 YYDKDF (reference sequence). The V segment lost 7 bases and the J segment 0 bases; nucleotides outside the gene matches: 8. The CDR3 DNA reads TGTGCCACCACCTCCTCTACTAGCGGGGACCAAGAGACCCAGTACTTC. This encodes CATTSSTSGDQETQYF.

This clonotype was observed a handful of times. J is TRBJ2-7 and V is TRBV20-1; 9 nucleotides line up with TRBD1. J gave up 3 bases and V 0 bases, and 6 bases lay outside the gene matches. The length of the CDR3 is 15 residues. Germline CDR1 DFQATT, CDR2 SNEGSKA (reference sequence). CDR3 residues: CSAREQGAPYYEQYF. CDR3 nucleotides: TGCAGTGCTAGAGAACAGGGGGCCCCCTACTACGAGCAGTACTTC.

The chain links TRBV7-6 to TRBJ2-3; D gene uncertain. Between the trimmed V and J ends, which lost 3 bases and 0 bases, there was a span of 10 bases. The CDR3 is made up of 15 amino acids. CDR1 and CDR2 from the germline V gene are SGHVS and FNYEAQ. In nucleotides, the CDR3 is TGTGCCAGCAGCTTTACGGACGGCAGCACAGATACGCAGTATTTT. This gives the protein CASSFTDGSTDTQYF.

This clonotype was seen only a few times. The V and J genes are TRBV14 and TRBJ2-5; D is possibly TRBD1 (6 bases). Per germline, CDR1 SGHDN and CDR2 FVKESK. This CDR3 spans 14 amino acids. The germline V and J ends were trimmed by 4 bases and 0 bases, with 9 bases remaining between them. The CDR3 DNA is TGTGCCAGCAGCCGAACAGGGAACCAAGAGACCCAGTACTTC. Protein sequence: CASSRTGNQETQYF. The whole variable domain, remainder taken from reference TRBV14 and TRBJ2-5, is EAGVTQFPSHSVIEKGQTVTLRCDPISGHDNLYWYRRVMGKEIKFLLHFVKESKQDESGMPNNRFLAERTGGTYSTLKVQPAELEDSGVYFCASSRTGNQETQYFGPGTRLLVL.

CDR3 sequence: CATSRQGSSTQYF. CDR3 coding DNA: TGTGCCACCAGCAGACAGGGTTCGTCGACCCAGTACTTC. The genes are TRBV15 and TRBJ2-5; weak D call: TRBD1 (5 bases). V lost 2 bases to trimming and J lost 7 bases, with 11 bases between them. CDR3 length: 13 amino acids. Germline V CDR1 and CDR2: LNHNV, YYDKDF (reference sequence).

This rearrangement joins TRBV2 to TRBJ1-2; 8 bases fit TRBD1. Germline assignment: CDR1 SNHLY and CDR2 FYNNEI. Trimming took 6 bases from V and 12 from J; bases not matched to a gene: 15. The length of the CDR3 is 14 residues. The DNA for the CDR3 is TGTGCCAGCAGCGTACTCGGACAGGGACAAAAAGACACCTTC. Its translation: CASSVLGQGQKDTF.